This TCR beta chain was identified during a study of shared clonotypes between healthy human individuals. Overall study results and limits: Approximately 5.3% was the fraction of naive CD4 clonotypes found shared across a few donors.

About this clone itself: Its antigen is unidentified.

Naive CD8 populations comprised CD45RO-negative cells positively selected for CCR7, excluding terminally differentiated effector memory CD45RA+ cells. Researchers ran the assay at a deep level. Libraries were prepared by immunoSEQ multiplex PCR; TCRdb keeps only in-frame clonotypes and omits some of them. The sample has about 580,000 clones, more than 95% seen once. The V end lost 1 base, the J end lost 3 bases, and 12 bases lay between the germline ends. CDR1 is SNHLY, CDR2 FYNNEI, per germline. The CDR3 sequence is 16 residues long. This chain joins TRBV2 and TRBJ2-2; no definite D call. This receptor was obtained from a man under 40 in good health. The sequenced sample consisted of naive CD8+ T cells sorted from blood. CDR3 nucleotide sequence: TGTGCCAGCAGTGAAGGGCTCCCGGGCCACACCGGGGAGCTGTTTTTT. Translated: CASSEGLPGHTGELFF.